The clone carrying this TCR beta chain was observed a few times. This entry belongs to a study of blood T cell repertoires in COVID-19. Germline V CDR1 and CDR2: SGHRS, YFSETQ. V was cut by 1 base and J by 4 bases, with 6 bases left in between. The CDR3 is 14 amino acids. Method: immunoSEQ multiplex PCR; TCRdb's copy keeps in-frame clones and lacks some. This table has about 260,000 clones, 84% appearing once. Sequencing was performed on peripheral blood. The chain combines TRBV5-1 with TRBJ1-6, with a possible D match to TRBD1 (5 bases). The receptor was isolated from a woman in her 40s who had recovered from COVID-19. The CDR3 DNA is TGCGCCAGCAGCTTGAGGGGTTATAATTCACCCCTCCACTTT. This codes for CASSLRGYNSPLHF. Full variable domain (outside the CDR3, taken from reference TRBV5-1 and TRBJ1-6): KAGVTQTPRYLIKTRGQQVTLSCSPISGHRSVSWYQQTPGQGLQFLFEYFSETQRNKGNFPGRFSGRQFSNSRSEMNVSTLELGDSALYLCASSLRGYNSPLHFGNGTRLTVT.